Listed below are T cell receptor beta chains from one sample, sequenced in a study of cytomegalovirus exposure and HLA in healthy donors. Produced via immunoSEQ multiplex PCR; TCRdb's table is partial and in-frame only. The sample comprises about 150,000 clones, 75% of which are singletons, and approximately 10% rests with the top ten. Sequences were obtained from PBMCs. All receptors come from a man between 18 and 29 years old in good health and CMV-seropositive. CDR3s include the opening cysteine and the closing phenylalanine or tryptophan. Fields, in order: V gene, J gene, clone size, D gene, CDR3 protein, CDR3 DNA. The D gene is left open where the match is weak. Clone size appears in some rows only: once, few, many, or a class for an expanded clone.

TRBV30	TRBJ2-6	.	.	CAYSWANVLTF	TGTGCCTACTCGTGGGCCAACGTCCTGACTTTC
TRBV2	TRBJ2-7	once	.	CASSVSEEQYF	TGTGCCAGCAGTGTCTCGGAGGAGCAGTACTTC
TRBV4-2	TRBJ2-7	.	TRBD1	CASSQEGAHRGYSYEQYF	TGTGCCAGCAGCCAAGAGGGCGCCCACAGGGGTTACTCCTACGAGCAGTACTTC
TRBV28	TRBJ2-3	.	.	CASSYGGLDTQYF	TGTGCCAGCAGTTACGGGGGGCTGGATACGCAGTATTTT
TRBV7-9	TRBJ2-5	few	.	CASSFRGPQETQYF	TGTGCCAGCAGCTTTCGGGGTCCCCAAGAGACCCAGTACTTC
TRBV28	TRBJ2-5	.	TRBD1	CASSFSRQGAEVLGETQYF	TGTGCCAGCAGTTTCTCTCGACAGGGGGCCGAAGTTTTAGGGGAGACCCAGTACTTC
TRBV28	TRBJ1-5	.	.	CASSGALGGNQPQHF	TGTGCCAGCAGTGGCGCTTTGGGGGGAAATCAGCCCCAGCATTTT
TRBV4-1	TRBJ2-3	.	.	CASSQDEEFTDTQYF	TGCGCCAGCAGCCAAGACGAGGAGTTCACAGATACGCAGTATTTT
TRBV11-2	TRBJ2-2	.	.	CASSGPGRGAGELFF	TGTGCCAGCAGCGGGCCGGGGCGCGGGGCCGGGGAGCTGTTTTTT
TRBV7-2	TRBJ1-4	once	.	CASSKLVLEKLFF	TGTGCCAGCAGCAAACTAGTCCTCGAAAAACTGTTTTTT
TRBV7-6	TRBJ2-4	few	.	CASSLRGGKNIQYF	TGTGCCAGCAGCTTACGGGGAGGCAAAAACATTCAGTACTTC
TRBV30	TRBJ2-1	.	.	CAWSYGGTYNEQFF	TGTGCCTGGAGTTATGGCGGAACCTACAATGAGCAGTTCTTC
TRBV28	TRBJ1-2	.	TRBD1	CASTSGDRHGYTF	TGTGCCAGCACCTCGGGGGACAGGCATGGCTACACCTTC
TRBV27	TRBJ2-3	.	TRBD2	CASSPRLAVSTDTQYF	TGTGCCAGCAGTCCTAGACTAGCGGTATCCACAGATACGCAGTATTTT
TRBV14	TRBJ1-1	.	.	CASRRNMNTEAFF	TGTGCCAGCAGACGCAACATGAACACTGAAGCTTTCTTT
TRBV9	TRBJ2-1	.	.	CASSVEFQGLHNEQFF	TGTGCCAGCAGCGTAGAATTCCAGGGCCTCCACAATGAGCAGTTCTTC
TRBV4-2	TRBJ2-7	.	.	CASSQDSKLAKERYEQYF	TGTGCCAGCAGCCAAGATTCGAAACTAGCAAAGGAACGCTACGAGCAGTACTTC
TRBV2	TRBJ1-3	.	TRBD1	CASSTGGAFPGNTIYF	TGTGCCAGCTCGACAGGGGGCGCGTTCCCTGGAAACACCATATATTTT
TRBV9	TRBJ2-1	.	TRBD2	CASSRGGLAGVESYNEQFF	TGTGCCAGCAGCAGGGGCGGACTAGCGGGAGTGGAATCCTACAATGAGCAGTTCTTC
TRBV5-1	TRBJ2-3	once	TRBD2	CASSLRLAGDTRYF	TGCGCCAGCAGCTTGAGGCTAGCGGGAGATACGCGGTATTTT
TRBV6-4	TRBJ2-5	.	TRBD1	CASSRDSGETQYF	TGTGCCAGCAGTCGGGACAGTGGGGAGACCCAGTACTTC
TRBV5-1	TRBJ2-5	.	.	CASSSGVLETQYF	TGCGCCAGCAGCTCAGGGGTTTTGGAGACCCAGTACTTC
TRBV4-1	TRBJ2-7	.	TRBD2	CASSPRASGSNFEQYF	TGCGCCAGCAGCCCAAGAGCTAGCGGGAGCAATTTCGAGCAGTACTTC
TRBV5-1	TRBJ1-1	.	.	CASSLLAGNEAFF	TGCGCCAGCAGCTTGTTGGCCGGGAACGAAGCTTTCTTT
TRBV5-4	TRBJ2-2	.	.	CANFSPSNTGELFF	TGTGCCAATTTCTCCCCTTCGAACACCGGGGAGCTGTTTTTT
TRBV11-2	TRBJ2-3	.	.	CASSLVAAVTDTQYF	TGTGCCAGCAGCTTAGTAGCGGCGGTCACAGATACGCAGTATTTT
TRBV19	TRBJ2-7	.	TRBD2	CASIVTSGIGSYEQYF	TGTGCCAGCATAGTGACTAGCGGGATTGGGTCCTACGAGCAGTACTTC
TRBV10-2	TRBJ2-7	.	TRBD1	CASRDRGIYEQYF	TGCGCCAGCCGGGACAGGGGGATCTACGAGCAGTACTTC
TRBV11-2	TRBJ1-4	.	.	CASSFGLNEKLFF	TGTGCCAGCAGTTTTGGCCTTAATGAAAAACTGTTTTTT
TRBV15	TRBJ2-7	.	.	CATSREIGDLYEQYF	TGTGCCACCAGCAGAGAGATAGGGGATCTCTACGAGCAGTACTTC
TRBV7-6	TRBJ1-1	.	TRBD1	CAGSPQQGSTEAFF	TGTGCCGGCAGCCCCCAACAGGGGAGCACTGAAGCTTTCTTT
TRBV28	TRBJ2-2	once	TRBD2	CASSLPRLGYSGTPNTGELFF	TGTGCCAGCAGTTTACCCAGGCTAGGGTATAGCGGGACCCCGAACACCGGGGAGCTGTTTTTT
TRBV6-5	TRBJ2-1	.	TRBD1	CASSGDRGPYNEQFF	TGTGCCAGCAGTGGGGACAGGGGGCCTTACAATGAGCAGTTCTTC
TRBV27	TRBJ2-1	.	TRBD2	CASSTRLAGNNEQFF	TGTGCCAGCAGTACCCGACTAGCGGGGAACAATGAGCAGTTCTTC
TRBV7-8	TRBJ2-7	.	TRBD2	CASSLTSGSYEQYF	TGTGCCAGCAGCTTGACTAGCGGGTCCTACGAGCAGTACTTC
TRBV5-1	TRBJ2-1	.	.	CASSRGGTVNEQFF	TGCGCCAGCAGCCGCGGTGGGACTGTCAATGAGCAGTTCTTC
TRBV27	TRBJ2-7	.	TRBD1	CASSLWTGVSYEQYF	TGTGCCAGCAGTTTGTGGACAGGGGTATCCTACGAGCAGTACTTC
TRBV10-3	TRBJ2-7	.	.	CAISEPGLSYEQYF	TGTGCCATCAGTGAGCCTGGACTATCCTACGAGCAGTACTTC
TRBV11-2	TRBJ2-7	once	.	CASSLAGEQYF	TGTGCCAGCAGCTTAGCGGGAGAGCAGTACTTC
TRBV11-2	TRBJ2-3	.	.	CASSRSYPYTDTQYF	TGTGCCAGCAGTCGATCCTATCCCTATACAGATACGCAGTATTTT
TRBV11-2	TRBJ2-7	.	.	CASSSLRGKRGSYEQYF	TGTGCCAGCAGCTCACTCCGAGGGAAAAGAGGGTCCTACGAGCAGTACTTC
TRBV11-2	TRBJ1-1	.	.	CASSSSDSGGNTEAFF	TGTGCCAGCAGCTCCTCTGACAGCGGGGGGAACACTGAAGCTTTCTTT
TRBV19	TRBJ1-1	.	.	CASSIAGHYTEAFF	TGTGCCAGTAGTATCGCCGGTCACTACACTGAAGCTTTCTTT
TRBV5-8	TRBJ2-1	.	TRBD2	CASSGRGGPIVQKFF	TGTGCCAGCAGCGGCCGGGGGGGACCTATCGTCCAAAAGTTCTTC
TRBV18	TRBJ2-3	.	TRBD1	CASSPRDRVLSTDTQYF	TGTGCCAGCTCACCACGGGACAGAGTGCTTAGCACAGATACGCAGTATTTT
TRBV5-1	TRBJ1-4	.	TRBD1	CASSEDRGRGNEKLFF	TGCGCCAGCAGCGAGGACAGGGGGCGCGGGAATGAAAAACTGTTTTTT
TRBV30	TRBJ2-1	.	.	CAWSGVVLAGSSYNEQFF	TGTGCCTGGAGCGGCGTTGTTCTGGCGGGGAGCTCCTACAATGAGCAGTTCTTC
TRBV28	TRBJ1-2	.	.	CASSLSRGSNGYTF	TGTGCCAGCAGTTTGTCCAGGGGTTCGAACGGCTACACCTTC
TRBV6-5	TRBJ2-7	.	TRBD1	CASSYIGTGLSGEQYF	TGTGCCAGCAGTTACATAGGGACAGGGCTATCCGGGGAGCAGTACTTC
TRBV14	TRBJ1-4	once	.	CASSQGSSTRVKLFF	TGTGCCAGCAGCCAAGGATCCTCCACGAGGGTAAAACTGTTTTTT
TRBV2	TRBJ1-1	.	.	CASSRSGGNEAFF	TGTGCCAGCAGTCGGTCGGGGGGGAATGAAGCTTTCTTT
TRBV15	TRBJ2-3	.	.	CATSSLHSTDTQYF	TGTGCCACCAGCAGTTTACACAGCACAGATACGCAGTATTTT
TRBV4-1	TRBJ2-3	once	TRBD1	CASSRGQGARGADTQYF	TGCGCCAGCAGTCGAGGACAGGGGGCAAGGGGGGCAGATACGCAGTATTTT
TRBV5-6	TRBJ2-7	.	.	CASSWDTGKQYF	TGTGCCAGCAGCTGGGACACAGGGAAGCAGTACTTC